This TCR beta chain was obtained from a study of identical twins. The sample holds a few counts of this clonotype. The antigen is unknown. It was template switching that added a universal primer site, and there were unique molecular identifiers on the cDNA. TCRdb re-called the 5' RACE reads with MiXCR, one entry per CDR3 protein. This table has around 370,000 distinct CDR3 sequences, approximately 8.8% appearing once. General study points: Within twin pairs, the out-of-frame alpha sequences they shared showed excess low generation probability.

The J segment lost 2 bases and the V segment lost 5 bases, leaving 5 bases of the junction unmatched. The CDR3 contains 15 residues. In germline, CDR1 is MNHEY, CDR2 SVGEGT. Sequenced input: naive T cells sorted from blood. This receptor was obtained from a woman aged 45 to 65 in good health. This chain links TRBV6-2 or TRBV6-3 with TRBJ1-5; 8 nucleotides line up with TRBD1. The CDR3 loop is CASSRTGTGNQPQHF. The CDR3 nucleotides read TGTGCCAGCAGTCGGACAGGGACGGGCAATCAGCCCCAGCATTTT.